This T cell receptor (beta chain) is from a study of Graves' ophthalmopathy and Graves' hyperthyroidism. RNA transcripts were the source from which TCR beta CDR3 regions were amplified. Scientists carried out first-round RT-PCR using HTBI primers and then a second-round multiplex PCR. TCRdb reprocessed the multiplex PCR reads via MiXCR and lists one record per CDR3 protein. Among hundreds of thousands of distinct CDR3 sequences listed, 20% to 25% were seen once. Enrolled hyperthyroidism patients had a new diagnosis, a duration under 2 months, and an age of 18 to 65. Pregnancy or lactation, uncontrolled infections and other autoimmune diseases were grounds for excluding patients. Study-wide results and caveats: Ophthalmopathy cases were distinguished from stable hyperthyroidism by a 13-signature model, reaching around 88% sensitivity and over 80% specificity. In blood, most expanded thyroid clonotypes above 0.001 frequency were also detected.

The V gene's germline CDR1 is MNHEY and CDR2 SVGEGT. With 6 bases removed from V and 4 bases from J, the gap between germline ends came to 13 bases. The CDR3 spans 14 residues. At least ten counts were recorded for this clonotype. Its antigen is not known. The TCR was taken from a young woman with stable Graves' hyperthyroidism. Input material: peripheral blood. The chain combines TRBV6-2 or TRBV6-3 with TRBJ1-5; D gene ambiguous. CDR3 sequence: CASRYRLGNQPQHF. DNA for the CDR3: TGTGCCAGCAGATATCGGCTAGGAAATCAGCCCCAGCATTTT.